These 24 T cell receptor beta chains were sequenced from one sample in a study of cytomegalovirus exposure and HLA in healthy donors. 13 Jbeta primers and 60 Vbeta primers were used for the PCR. Data came from immunoSEQ multiplex PCR; TCRdb stores just in-frame clones and leaves some out. The sample holds 95,000 to 150,000 clones, approximately 8% seen once. The sequenced sample consisted of PBMCs. These TCRs come from a woman in her thirties or forties in good health and CMV-seropositive.

There are a few counts of this clone. The chain joins TRBV4-1 to TRBJ1-5; D possibly corresponds to TRBD1 (6 bases). The CDR3 runs 15 residues. The V gene's germline CDR1 is MGHRA and CDR2 YSYEKL. V was cut by 5 bases and J by 6 bases, with 17 bases left in between. CDR3 protein: CASSAHPLTGQPQHF. CDR3 in DNA: TGCGCCAGCAGCGCCCACCCCTTGACAGGTCAGCCCCAGCATTTT.

This clone has more than one count but fewer than ten. CDR3 sequence: CAISESHEGSPEAFF. CDR3 DNA: TGTGCCATCAGTGAGTCGCATGAGGGCTCCCCTGAAGCTTTCTTT. The chain carries TRBV10-3 and TRBJ1-1; no clear D gene. The V gene lost 0 bases and the J gene lost 6 bases, with 14 bases spanning the gap. The V gene's germline CDR1 is ENHRY and CDR2 SYGVKD. The CDR3 runs to 15 residues.

This clone was detected only a few times. The chain employs TRBV18 and TRBJ1-1; the D gene is possibly TRBD1 (6 bases). Germline CDR1 KGHSH, CDR2 LQKENI. Between the trimmed V and J ends, which lost 3 bases and 1 base, there was a span of 21 bases. This CDR3 is 18 amino acids long. The CDR3 is CASSPLGTPRVPNTEAFF. Here the CDR3 DNA reads TGTGCCAGCTCACCCCTTGGGACACCCCGGGTACCGAACACTGAAGCTTTCTTT.

The chain employs TRBV4-2 and TRBJ2-3; D might be TRBD2 (7 bases). Germline V gene sequence: CDR1 LGHNA, CDR2 YNFKEQ. V gave up 0 bases and J gave up 6 bases, with 19 bases separating them. The CDR3 totals 17 residues. The CDR3, as DNA: TGTGCCAGCAGCCAAGAAGGCGGGGGCCGGAGTTGGGATACGCAGTATTTT. Translated: CASSQEGGGRSWDTQYF.

There are a few counts of this clone. Other nucleotide sequences in the sample specify the same CDR3. The rearrangement joins TRBV29-1 to TRBJ1-2, with a weak D call TRBD1 (5 bases). Germline CDR1 is SQVTM and CDR2 is ANQGSEA. V shed 7 bases and J shed 7 bases, with 13 bases lying between them. This CDR3 contains 11 residues. The CDR3 is CSASRGPGYTF. The DNA of the CDR3 is TGCAGCGCGTCAAGGGGCCCTGGCTACACCTTC.

The table lists this clone with many counts. Other DNA sequences in the sample encode the same CDR3. The CDR3 DNA reads as TGTGCCAGCAGTTATCAGGGAGGTTCGGATGGCTACACCTTC. Translation gives CASSYQGGSDGYTF. The chain joins TRBV6-5 to TRBJ1-2; D perhaps matches TRBD1 (5 bases). Germline CDR1 and CDR2: MNHEY and SVGAGI. Trimming took off 3 bases at V and 6 bases at J, with 14 bases between the two ends. This CDR3 is built from 14 residues.

The chain is built from TRBV2 and TRBJ2-5; 8 nucleotides align to TRBD1. The CDR3 totals 15 residues. J lost 5 bases, V lost 2 bases, and 7 bases had no gene match. Germline CDR1 SNHLY, CDR2 FYNNEI. The CDR3 DNA is TGTGCCAGCAGTGAACCAGGACAGGGCGGCGAGACCCAGTACTTC. Its protein is CASSEPGQGGETQYF.

The chain employs TRBV4-1 and TRBJ1-2; D gene unclear. Trimming left V 4 bases short and J 5 bases short, with 17 bases between. There are 15 residues in the CDR3. From germline, CDR1 is MGHRA and CDR2 YSYEKL. This CDR3 reads CASSPDMLEIYGYTF. CDR3 sequence (DNA): TGCGCCAGCAGCCCAGACATGCTAGAAATTTATGGCTACACCTTC.

There are a few counts of this clone. This chain uses TRBV2 with TRBJ2-5, with TRBD1 identical over 8 bases. Per the germline V gene, CDR1 is SNHLY and CDR2 is FYNNEI. The ends lost 3 bases at V and 7 bases at J; junction bases unmatched: 7. This CDR3 has 14 residues. CDR3 coding DNA: TGTGCCAGCAGTGATGACAGGGGTTACGGGACCCAGTACTTC. This translates into CASSDDRGYGTQYF.

This clone was observed a few times. The chain combines TRBV6-5 with TRBJ1-3; D is unclear. Germline V gives CDR1 MNHEY, CDR2 SVGAGI. This CDR3 is built from 13 residues. Trimming left V 5 bases short and J 0 bases short, with 5 bases between. CDR3 DNA: TGTGCCAGCAGTATAGCCTCTGGAAACACCATATATTTT. Its protein product is CASSIASGNTIYF.

The rearrangement uses TRBV29-1 and TRBJ2-1, with 7 bases lining up with TRBD1. This CDR3 has 16 residues. CDR1 SQVTM and CDR2 ANQGSEA come from the germline V gene. The trim removed 1 base at V and 4 bases at J, leaving 10 bases unmatched. Written as DNA, the CDR3 is TGCAGCGTTGAAGCCGCCGGGACAGCCAAATACAATGAGCAGTTCTTC. Translation: CSVEAAGTAKYNEQFF.

This clone has more than one count but fewer than ten. This rearrangement joins TRBV27 to TRBJ1-1, with TRBD1 as a possible D gene (5 bases). Germline V lookup: CDR1 MNHEY, CDR2 SMNVEV (reference sequence). The CDR3 is made up of 13 amino acids. Trimming took 6 bases from V and 5 from J, leaving 13 bases between them. The CDR3 sequence: CASSTSTATEAFF. The CDR3 DNA reads as TGTGCCAGCAGCACCTCGACAGCAACTGAAGCTTTCTTT.

The rearrangement uses TRBV19 and TRBJ1-5, with 8 bases aligning to TRBD1. The CDR3 spans 13 residues. J was trimmed by 4 bases and V by 6 bases; bases with no gene match: 2. The V gene's germline CDR1 is LNHDA and CDR2 SQIVND (reference sequence). The CDR3 loop is CASSGTGNQPQHF. The CDR3 nucleotides are TGTGCCAGTAGCGGGACAGGAAATCAGCCCCAGCATTTT. Using reference TRBV19 and TRBJ1-5 for the parts outside the CDR3, the full variable domain is DGGITQSPKYLFRKEGQNVTLSCEQNLNHDAMYWYRQDPGQGLRLIYYSQIVNDFQKGDIAEGYSVSREKKESFPLTVTSAQKNPTAFYLCASSGTGNQPQHFGDGTRLSIL.

This clone was counted between two and nine times. This chain uses TRBV7-9 with TRBJ1-1, with 8 bases lining up with TRBD1. The CDR3 extends over 15 amino acids. The germline gives CDR1 SEHNR, CDR2 FQNEAQ (reference sequence). V lost 5 bases, J lost 4 bases, and 9 bases stayed unmatched. In DNA, the CDR3 is TGTGCCAGCAGCCTAGGACAGGGTTCGTTCACTGAAGCTTTCTTT. As protein: CASSLGQGSFTEAFF.

This chain uses TRBV5-1 with TRBJ2-7; TRBD2 matches 8 bases. Per the germline V gene, CDR1 is SGHRS and CDR2 is YFSETQ. The CDR3 contains 15 residues. The J segment lost 1 base and the V segment lost 2 bases, leaving 5 bases of the junction unmatched. DNA of the CDR3: TGCGCCAGCAGCTTTAGCGGGGAAAAATCCTACGAGCAGTACTTC. Amino acids: CASSFSGEKSYEQYF. Full variable domain (outside the CDR3, taken from reference TRBV5-1 and TRBJ2-7): KAGVTQTPRYLIKTRGQQVTLSCSPISGHRSVSWYQQTPGQGLQFLFEYFSETQRNKGNFPGRFSGRQFSNSRSEMNVSTLELGDSALYLCASSFSGEKSYEQYFGPGTRLTVT.

This clone was seen more than once but under ten times. CDR3 region: CASPPGQGETQYF. The CDR3 DNA reads as TGTGCCAGCCCCCCGGGACAGGGAGAGACCCAGTACTTC. The chain joins TRBV2 to TRBJ2-5; TRBD1 matches 9 bases. V was clipped by 8 bases and J by 4 bases; unmatched bases: 5. Germline V gene data show CDR1 as SNHLY and CDR2 as FYNNEI. This CDR3 has 13 residues.

The sample holds a few counts of this clone. This rearrangement joins TRBV19 to TRBJ1-2; TRBD1 matches 10 bases. The germline gives CDR1 LNHDA, CDR2 SQIVND (reference sequence). CDR3 length equals 14 residues. The J segment lost 8 bases and the V segment lost 6 bases, leaving 9 bases of the junction unmatched. CDR3 region: CASRETGGPAGYTF. The DNA of the CDR3 is TGTGCCAGTAGAGAGACAGGGGGCCCGGCCGGCTACACCTTC. Filled out from reference TRBV19 and TRBJ1-2, the complete variable domain reads DGGITQSPKYLFRKEGQNVTLSCEQNLNHDAMYWYRQDPGQGLRLIYYSQIVNDFQKGDIAEGYSVSREKKESFPLTVTSAQKNPTAFYLCASRETGGPAGYTFGSGTRLTVV.

In its sample, this clone was seen a few times. For the CDR3, the DNA is TGTGCCAGCAGTTACTGGAAGGGGGCCTTCACTGAAGCTTTCTTT. This gives the protein CASSYWKGAFTEAFF. The rearrangement uses TRBV6-5 and TRBJ1-1; TRBD1 aligns across 7 bases. With V trimmed by 1 base and J by 4 bases, 6 bases remained unmatched. The CDR3 contains 15 residues. Germline values: CDR1 MNHEY, CDR2 SVGAGI.

This clone was seen more than once but under ten times. The CDR3 DNA reads TGTGCCTGGAGTCCCCGTTCAAGGAGCGAGCAGTACTTC. Translated, it gives CAWSPRSRSEQYF. This rearrangement joins TRBV30 to TRBJ2-7; D gene unclear. With 2 bases removed from V and 6 bases from J, the gap between germline ends came to 14 bases. The CDR3 totals 13 residues. Germline V gives CDR1 GTSNPN, CDR2 SVGIG (reference sequence). The full variable domain, completed using reference TRBV30 and TRBJ2-7, is SQTIHQWPATLVQPVGSPLSLECTVEGTSNPNLYWYRQAAGRGLQLLFYSVGIGQISSEVPQNLSASRPQDRQFILSSKKLLLSDSGFYLCAWSPRSRSEQYFGPGTRLTVT.

The gene calls are TRBV7-9 and TRBJ1-2; D ambiguous. Germline V gene lookup returns CDR1 SEHNR and CDR2 FQNEAQ (reference sequence). V was cut by 5 bases and J by 1 base, with 8 bases left in between. This CDR3 contains 13 residues. For the CDR3, the DNA is TGTGCCAGCAGCCCCACTGGTAACTATGGCTACACCTTC. Protein sequence: CASSPTGNYGYTF.

This clone was picked up a small number of times. This rearrangement joins TRBV4-1 to TRBJ1-2, with D unresolved. This CDR3 region has 15 residues. Germline CDR1 reads MGHRA; CDR2 reads YSYEKL. The V gene lost 4 bases and the J gene lost 0 bases, with 12 bases spanning the gap. CDR3 coding DNA: TGCGCCAGCAGCCCGTCCTTGCGTTCTAACTATGGCTACACCTTC. This encodes CASSPSLRSNYGYTF.

The V and J genes are TRBV30 and TRBJ1-1, with D tentatively TRBD1 (5 bases). V gave up 2 bases and J gave up 1 base, with 8 bases separating them. Germline V gene lookup returns CDR1 GTSNPN and CDR2 SVGIG (reference sequence). The CDR3 spans 13 residues. The CDR3 DNA reads as TGTGCCTGGAGTTCTCAGGGGAACACTGAAGCTTTCTTT. Translation: CAWSSQGNTEAFF.

CDR3 sequence (DNA): TGTGCCAGCAGCTTATACGGGGAAGGGAACACTGAAGCTTTCTTT. Residues: CASSLYGEGNTEAFF. The V gene is TRBV7-9, the J gene TRBJ1-1; D gene uncertain. CDR1 is SEHNR, CDR2 FQNEAQ, per germline (reference sequence). Between the trimmed V and J ends, which lost 2 bases and 1 base, there was a span of 11 bases. The CDR3 totals 15 residues.

A word on this clone: This specimen includes other DNA sequences encoding the same CDR3. The V gene is TRBV5-4, the J gene TRBJ1-1; D uncertain. Trimming left V 1 base short and J 3 bases short, with 10 bases between. This CDR3 is built from 14 residues. CDR1 and CDR2 from the germline V gene are SGHNT and YYREEE (reference sequence). CDR3 protein: CASSLFGIHTEAFF. CDR3 nucleotide sequence: TGTGCCAGCAGCTTGTTCGGGATCCACACTGAAGCTTTCTTT.